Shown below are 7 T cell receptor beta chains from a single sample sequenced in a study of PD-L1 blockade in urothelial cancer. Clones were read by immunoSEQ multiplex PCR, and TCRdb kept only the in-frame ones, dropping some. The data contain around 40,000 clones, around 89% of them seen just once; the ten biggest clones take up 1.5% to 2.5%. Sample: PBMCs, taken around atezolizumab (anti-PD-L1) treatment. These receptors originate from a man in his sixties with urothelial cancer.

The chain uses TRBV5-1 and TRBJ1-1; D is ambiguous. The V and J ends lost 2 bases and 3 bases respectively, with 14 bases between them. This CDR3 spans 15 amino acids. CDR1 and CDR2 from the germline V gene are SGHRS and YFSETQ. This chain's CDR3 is CASSFGWREHTEAFF. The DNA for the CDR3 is TGCGCCAGCAGCTTCGGTTGGAGGGAGCACACTGAAGCTTTCTTT.

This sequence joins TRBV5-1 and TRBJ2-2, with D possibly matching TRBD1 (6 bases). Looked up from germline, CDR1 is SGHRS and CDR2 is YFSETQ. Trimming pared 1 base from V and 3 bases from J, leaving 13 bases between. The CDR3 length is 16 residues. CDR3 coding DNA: TGCGCCAGCAGCTTGCTGGGGACACTAGACACCGGGGAGCTGTTTTTT. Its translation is CASSLLGTLDTGELFF.

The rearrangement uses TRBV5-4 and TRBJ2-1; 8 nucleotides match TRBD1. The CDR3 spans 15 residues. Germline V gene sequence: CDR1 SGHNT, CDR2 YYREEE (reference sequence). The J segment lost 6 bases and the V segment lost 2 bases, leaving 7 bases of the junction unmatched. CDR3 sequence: CASSFPRGRVNEQFF. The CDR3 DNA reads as TGTGCCAGCAGCTTTCCCAGGGGGCGCGTCAATGAGCAGTTCTTC.

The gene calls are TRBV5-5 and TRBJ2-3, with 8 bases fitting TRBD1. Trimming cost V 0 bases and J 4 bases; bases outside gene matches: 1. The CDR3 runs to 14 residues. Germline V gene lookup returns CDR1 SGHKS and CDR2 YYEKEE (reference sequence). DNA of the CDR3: TGTGCCAGCAGCTTGGGACAGGGGTCAGATACGCAGTATTTT. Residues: CASSLGQGSDTQYF.

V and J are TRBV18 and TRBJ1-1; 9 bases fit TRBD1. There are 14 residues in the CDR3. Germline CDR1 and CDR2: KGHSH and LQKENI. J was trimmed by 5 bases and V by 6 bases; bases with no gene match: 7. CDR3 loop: CASSLQGAGTEAFF. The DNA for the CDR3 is TGTGCCAGCTCGCTACAGGGGGCAGGGACTGAAGCTTTCTTT.

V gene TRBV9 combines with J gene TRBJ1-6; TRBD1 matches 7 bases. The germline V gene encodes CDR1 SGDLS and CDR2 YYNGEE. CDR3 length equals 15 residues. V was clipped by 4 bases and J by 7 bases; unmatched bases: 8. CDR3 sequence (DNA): TGTGCCAGCAGCTCGGGAACAGGGGAGAATTCACCCCTCCACTTT. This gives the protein CASSSGTGENSPLHF.

The DNA of the CDR3 is TGTGCCAGTAGTCAGGGGCCGAACACCGGGGAGCTGTTTTTT. This translates into CASSQGPNTGELFF. The genes are TRBV19 and TRBJ2-2; tentatively, D is TRBD1 (6 bases). V dropped 5 bases and J dropped 0 bases, with 7 bases sitting between them. From germline, CDR1 is LNHDA and CDR2 SQIVND (reference sequence). The CDR3 is 14 amino acids.